This T cell receptor (beta chain) was recovered during a study of shared clonotypes between healthy human individuals. CDR1 is SGDLS and CDR2 is YYNGEE in the germline V gene. This CDR3 region has 15 residues. V was trimmed by 0 bases and J by 0 bases, leaving 10 bases between them. Findings and caveats of the study: The four-donor shared clonotypes exceeded non-shared clonotypes in generation probability, with non-shared ones scoring lower. Larger estimated richness was generally recorded for naive subsets relative to memory subsets.

As regards this clone: What it recognizes is unknown.

The authors ran the assay at deep level. As handled by the study authors: Junction-only sequences without quality scores came from ImmunoSEQ, so filtering differed. Using immunoSEQ multiplex PCR, the repertoire was profiled, and TCRdb retains in-frame clones only, with some absent. The DNA gave D and trimming, while V, J and clone size come from that table. The sample lists around 1 million clones; approximately 76% were seen once. This chain links TRBV9 with TRBJ2-7, with D possibly being TRBD1 (6 bases). Sequencing used memory CD4+ T cells sorted from blood. As to subset: CD45RA-negative fraction. The sequence derives from a man aged 18 to 29 in good health. The CDR3 loop is CASSVGGGYSYEQYF. The DNA of the CDR3 is TGTGCCAGCAGCGTAGGAGGGGGATACTCCTACGAGCAGTACTTC.